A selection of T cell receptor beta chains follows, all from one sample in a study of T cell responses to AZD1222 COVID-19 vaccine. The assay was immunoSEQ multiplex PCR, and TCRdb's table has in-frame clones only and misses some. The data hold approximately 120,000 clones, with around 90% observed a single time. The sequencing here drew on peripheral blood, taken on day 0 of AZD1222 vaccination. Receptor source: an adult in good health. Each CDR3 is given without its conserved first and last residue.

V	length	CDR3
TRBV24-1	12	ATSDKGRASGYT
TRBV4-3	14	ASSQGTGGATDTQY
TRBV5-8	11	ASNLDSSYEQY
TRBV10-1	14	ASSETRGGPTDTQY
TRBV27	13	ASSPSGTNTDTQY
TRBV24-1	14	ATSDHNQGTNTKAF
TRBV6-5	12	ASTRDSNNSPLH
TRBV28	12	ASSQPVSNYGYT
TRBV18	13	ASSPSRGQGQPQH
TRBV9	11	ASSRGPDGEQY
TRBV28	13	ASATEAGVTDTQY
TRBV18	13	ASSPRGTANTEAF
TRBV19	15	ASSIDKTGGFLYGYT
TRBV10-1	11	ASSESGASPLH
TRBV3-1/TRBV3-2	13	ASSQSTGRHNEQF
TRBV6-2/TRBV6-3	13	ASSSLQGGNYEQY
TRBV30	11	AWGQFKGGGYT
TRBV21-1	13	ASSKDLRQDDGYT
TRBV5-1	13	ASSFGQGAGGEQF
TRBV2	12	ASSERRTGSEAF
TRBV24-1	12	ATSEAGHVTEAF
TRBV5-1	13	ASGRFVGTNNEQF
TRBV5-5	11	ASSSSDGYEQY
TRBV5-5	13	ASTTTGSPYNEQF
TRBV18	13	ASSHVDGTNYGYT
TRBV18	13	ASSPPSLQNTEAF
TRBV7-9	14	ASRADLGGSGYEQY
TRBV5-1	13	ASRPYRGSGDTQY
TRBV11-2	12	ASSFAENTGELF
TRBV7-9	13	ASSLGPGGGEKLF
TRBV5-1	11	ASSPEGNQPQH
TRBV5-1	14	ASSADSGTVTDTQY
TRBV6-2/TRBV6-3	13	ASSYSSYLSYEQY
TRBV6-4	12	ASSDPPQYNEQF
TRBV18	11	ASSPPQNTEAF
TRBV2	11	ASMGGRKETQY
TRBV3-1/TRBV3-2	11	ASSPPGYSPLH
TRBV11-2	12	ASSLEAGRTEAF
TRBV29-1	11	SVPHPAGYEQY
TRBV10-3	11	AISGGYQETQY
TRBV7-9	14	ASSLARGAGNQPQH
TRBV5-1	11	ASSSQGENEQF
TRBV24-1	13	ATTTSGGAPGELF
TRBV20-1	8	SAKNNTQY
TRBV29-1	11	SVVGTGNTEAF
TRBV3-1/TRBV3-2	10	ASSLDRGEQF
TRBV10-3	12	ASIRTSNTGELF
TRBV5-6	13	ASSTRGGATDTQY
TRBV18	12	ASSPPAGTYEQY
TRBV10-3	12	AISESVSNSPLH
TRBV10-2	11	ASATAGNGELF
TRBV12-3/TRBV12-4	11	ASSYGPGTGYT
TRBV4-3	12	ASSHGAPSYEQY
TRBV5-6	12	ASSATGDGYGYT
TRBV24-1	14	ATRSSGTRGRYEQF
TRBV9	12	ASSVTSATGELF
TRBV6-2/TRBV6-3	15	ASSPAPGGAPRETQY
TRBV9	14	ASSLSRQGGTDTQY